This T cell receptor (beta chain) was identified in a study of identical twins. As concerns this clonotype: What it recognizes is unknown.

Overall study results and limits: Whereas memory repertoires showed no such difference, abundant cord blood beta clonotypes carried fewer insertions.

TCRdb independently ran MiXCR on the 5' RACE reads; one entry per CDR3 protein. The repertoire holds roughly 570,000 distinct CDR3 sequences, with approximately 9.6% as singletons. Per germline, CDR1 SGDLS and CDR2 YYNGEE. The CDR3 is made up of 18 amino acids. V lost 3 bases to trimming and J lost 0 bases; unmatched junction nucleotides: 6. The sample also formed part of further work on yellow fever vaccine responses in identical twins.

Source material: PBMCs. This chain uses TRBV9 with TRBJ2-1; 13 nucleotides align to TRBD2. The TCR sequence derives from a woman under 30 in good health. DNA of the CDR3: TGTGCCAGCAGCGAGGGACTAGCGGGAAAGACCTCCTACAATGAGCAGTTCTTC. This codes for CASSEGLAGKTSYNEQFF.